This T cell receptor (beta chain) was sequenced in a study of OX40 agonist ivuxolimab in advanced cancers. For the study at large: A male proportion of 82.7% was recorded, with mean age around 60 years and range about 20 to 79.

Trimming removed 3 bases from V and 15 bases from J, with 15 bases in between. In germline, CDR1 is PRHDT, CDR2 FYEKMQ (reference sequence). The CDR3 is 12 residues long. This table comes from immunoSEQ multiplex PCR, and its TCRdb copy is limited to in-frame clones, with some not included. The repertoire holds about 17,000 clones, with 72% as singletons. The chain combines TRBV13 with TRBJ2-1; no reliable D call. This specimen consisted of CD4+ or CD8+ T cells sorted from blood, obtained in a trial of the OX40 agonist ivuxolimab. This TCR came from an adult with an advanced solid tumor such as melanoma, head and neck, liver or kidney cancer. The CDR3 coding sequence is TGTGCCAGCAGCTTCCAGACCCCTTTACGGTTCTTC. Residues: CASSFQTPLRFF.